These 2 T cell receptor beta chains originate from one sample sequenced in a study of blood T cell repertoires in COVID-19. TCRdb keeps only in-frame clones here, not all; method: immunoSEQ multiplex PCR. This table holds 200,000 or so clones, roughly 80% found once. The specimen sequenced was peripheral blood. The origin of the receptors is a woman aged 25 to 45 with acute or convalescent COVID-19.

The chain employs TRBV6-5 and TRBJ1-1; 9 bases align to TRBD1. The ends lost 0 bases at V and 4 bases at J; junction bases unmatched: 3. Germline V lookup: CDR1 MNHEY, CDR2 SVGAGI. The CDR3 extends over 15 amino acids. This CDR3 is CASSYSATGGTEAFF. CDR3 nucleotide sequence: TGTGCCAGCAGTTACTCGGCGACAGGGGGCACTGAAGCTTTCTTT.

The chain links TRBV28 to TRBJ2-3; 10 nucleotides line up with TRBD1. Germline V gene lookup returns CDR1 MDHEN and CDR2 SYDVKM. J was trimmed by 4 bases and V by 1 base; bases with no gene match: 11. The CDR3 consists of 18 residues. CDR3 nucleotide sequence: TGTGCCAGCAGTTTATTCGGGACAGGGGAGTATAGCGCAGATACGCAGTATTTT. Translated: CASSLFGTGEYSADTQYF.